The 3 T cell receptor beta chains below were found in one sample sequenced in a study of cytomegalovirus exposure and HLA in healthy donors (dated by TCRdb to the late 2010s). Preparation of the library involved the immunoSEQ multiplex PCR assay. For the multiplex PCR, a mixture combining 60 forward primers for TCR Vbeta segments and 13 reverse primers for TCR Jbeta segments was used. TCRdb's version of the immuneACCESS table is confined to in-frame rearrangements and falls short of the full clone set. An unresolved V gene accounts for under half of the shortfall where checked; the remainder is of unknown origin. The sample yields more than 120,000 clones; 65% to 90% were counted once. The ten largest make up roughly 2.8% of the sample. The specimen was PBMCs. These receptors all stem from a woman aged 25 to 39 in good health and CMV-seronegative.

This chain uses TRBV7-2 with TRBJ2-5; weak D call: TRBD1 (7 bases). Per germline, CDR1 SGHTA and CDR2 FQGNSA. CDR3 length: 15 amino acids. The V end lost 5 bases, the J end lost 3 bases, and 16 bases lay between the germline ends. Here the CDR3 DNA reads TGTGCCAGCAGCCCCCCGGGACAGCGGGAAGAGACCCAGTACTTC. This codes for CASSPPGQREETQYF.

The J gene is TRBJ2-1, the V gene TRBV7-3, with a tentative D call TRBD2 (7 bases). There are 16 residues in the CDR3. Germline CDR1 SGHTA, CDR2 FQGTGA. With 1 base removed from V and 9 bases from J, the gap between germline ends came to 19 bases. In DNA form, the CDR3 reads TGTGCCAGCAGCTTAATGGAGGGGGGAGGGACGGCTGAGCAGTTCTTC. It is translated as CASSLMEGGGTAEQFF.

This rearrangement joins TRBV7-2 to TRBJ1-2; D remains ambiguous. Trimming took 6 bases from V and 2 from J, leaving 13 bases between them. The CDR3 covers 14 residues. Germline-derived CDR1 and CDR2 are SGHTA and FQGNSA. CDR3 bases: TGTGCCAGCAGGTCACCGGGTCCAAACTATGGCTACACCTTC. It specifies CASRSPGPNYGYTF.